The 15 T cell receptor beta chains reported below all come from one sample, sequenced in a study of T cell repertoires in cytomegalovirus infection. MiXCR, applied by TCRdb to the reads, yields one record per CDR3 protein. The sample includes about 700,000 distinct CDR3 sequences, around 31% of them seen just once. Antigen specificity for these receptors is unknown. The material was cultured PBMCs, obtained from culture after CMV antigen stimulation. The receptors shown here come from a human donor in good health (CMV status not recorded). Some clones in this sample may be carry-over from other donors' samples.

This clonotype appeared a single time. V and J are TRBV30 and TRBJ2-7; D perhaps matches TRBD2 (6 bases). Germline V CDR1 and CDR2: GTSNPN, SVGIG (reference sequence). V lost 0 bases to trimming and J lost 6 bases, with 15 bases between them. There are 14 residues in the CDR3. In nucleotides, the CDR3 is TGTGCCTGGAGTGTACGGATCGACGGGGGCGAGCAGTACTTC. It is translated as CAWSVRIDGGEQYF.

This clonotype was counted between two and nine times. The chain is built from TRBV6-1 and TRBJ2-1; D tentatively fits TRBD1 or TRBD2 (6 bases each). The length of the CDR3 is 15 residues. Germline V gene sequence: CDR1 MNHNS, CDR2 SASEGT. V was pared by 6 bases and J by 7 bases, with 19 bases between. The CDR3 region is CASSDSGARVNEQFF. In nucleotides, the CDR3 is TGTGCCAGCAGCGACTCGGGGGCTCGTGTTAATGAGCAGTTCTTC.

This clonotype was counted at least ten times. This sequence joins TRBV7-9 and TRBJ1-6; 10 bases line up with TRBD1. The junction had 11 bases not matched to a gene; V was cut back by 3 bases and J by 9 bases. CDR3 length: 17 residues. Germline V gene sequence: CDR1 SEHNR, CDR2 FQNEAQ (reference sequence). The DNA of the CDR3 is TGTGCCAGCAGCTTCCATGAACGACAGGGGGCTAGTTCACCCCTCCACTTT. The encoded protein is CASSFHERQGASSPLHF.

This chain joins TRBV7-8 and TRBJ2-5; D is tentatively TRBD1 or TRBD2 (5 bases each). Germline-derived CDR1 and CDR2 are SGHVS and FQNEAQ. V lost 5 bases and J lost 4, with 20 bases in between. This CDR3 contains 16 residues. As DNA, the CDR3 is TGTGCCAGCAGCCCCACTCTGGGGCGGGCGATAGAGACCCAGTACTTC. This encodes CASSPTLGRAIETQYF.

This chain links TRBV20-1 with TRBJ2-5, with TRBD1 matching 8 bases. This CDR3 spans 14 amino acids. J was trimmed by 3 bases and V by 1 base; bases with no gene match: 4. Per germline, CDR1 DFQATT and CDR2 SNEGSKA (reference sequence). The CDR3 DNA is TGCAGTGCTAGAGCTGGGACAGGTGAAGAGACCCAGTACTTC. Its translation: CSARAGTGEETQYF.

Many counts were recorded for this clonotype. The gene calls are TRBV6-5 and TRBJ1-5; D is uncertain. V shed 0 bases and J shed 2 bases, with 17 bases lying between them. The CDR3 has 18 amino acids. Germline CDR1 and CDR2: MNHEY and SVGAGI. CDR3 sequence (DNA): TGTGCCAGCAGTTACTCGACCCCCGATCCCTCCGGCAATCAGCCCCAGCATTTT. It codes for CASSYSTPDPSGNQPQHF.

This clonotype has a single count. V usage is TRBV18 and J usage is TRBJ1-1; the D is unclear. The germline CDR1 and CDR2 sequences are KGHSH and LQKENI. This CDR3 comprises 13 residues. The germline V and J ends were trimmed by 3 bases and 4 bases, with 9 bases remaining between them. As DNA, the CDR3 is TGTGCCAGCTCACCGATGGGAGGCACTGAAGCTTTCTTT. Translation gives CASSPMGGTEAFF.

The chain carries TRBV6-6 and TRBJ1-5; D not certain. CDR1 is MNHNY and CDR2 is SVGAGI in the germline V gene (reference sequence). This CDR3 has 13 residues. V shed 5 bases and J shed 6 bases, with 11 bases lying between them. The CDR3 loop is CASSPRSGQPQHF. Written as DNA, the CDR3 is TGTGCCAGCAGTCCAAGGTCTGGTCAGCCCCAGCATTTT.

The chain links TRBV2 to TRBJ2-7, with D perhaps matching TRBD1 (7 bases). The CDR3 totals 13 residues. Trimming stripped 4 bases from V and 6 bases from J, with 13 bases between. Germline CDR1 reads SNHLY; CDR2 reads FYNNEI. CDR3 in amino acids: CASSVDREAEQYF. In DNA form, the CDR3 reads TGTGCCAGCAGTGTTGACAGGGAGGCCGAGCAGTACTTC.

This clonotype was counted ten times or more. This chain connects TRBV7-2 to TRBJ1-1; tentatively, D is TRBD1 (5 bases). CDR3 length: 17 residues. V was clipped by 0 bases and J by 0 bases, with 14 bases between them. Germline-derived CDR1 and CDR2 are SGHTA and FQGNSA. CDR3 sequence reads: CASSLALRVGMNTEAFF. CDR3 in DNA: TGTGCCAGCAGCTTAGCGCTCAGGGTGGGGATGAACACTGAAGCTTTCTTT.

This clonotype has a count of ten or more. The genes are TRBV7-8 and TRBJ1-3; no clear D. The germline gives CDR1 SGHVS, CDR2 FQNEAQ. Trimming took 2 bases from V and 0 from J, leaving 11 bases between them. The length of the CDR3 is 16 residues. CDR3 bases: TGTGCCAGCAGCTTAAGCGGGAGGAGCTCTGGAAACACCATATATTTT. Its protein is CASSLSGRSSGNTIYF.

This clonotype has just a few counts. CDR3 amino acids: CSARDPGTEAFF. CDR3 in DNA: TGCAGTGCTAGAGACCCGGGGACTGAAGCTTTCTTT. The rearrangement joins TRBV20-1 to TRBJ1-1; D not resolved. Germline V CDR1 and CDR2: DFQATT, SNEGSKA (reference sequence). The CDR3 has 12 amino acids. V shed 0 bases and J shed 5 bases, with 7 bases lying between them.

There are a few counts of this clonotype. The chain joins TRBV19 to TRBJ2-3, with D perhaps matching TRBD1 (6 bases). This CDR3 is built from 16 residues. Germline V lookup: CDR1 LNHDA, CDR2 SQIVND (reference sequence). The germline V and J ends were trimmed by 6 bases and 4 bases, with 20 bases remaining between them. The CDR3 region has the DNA TGTGCCAGTAGGGACACACGGCTACGACAGGCAGATACGCAGTATTTT. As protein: CASRDTRLRQADTQYF.

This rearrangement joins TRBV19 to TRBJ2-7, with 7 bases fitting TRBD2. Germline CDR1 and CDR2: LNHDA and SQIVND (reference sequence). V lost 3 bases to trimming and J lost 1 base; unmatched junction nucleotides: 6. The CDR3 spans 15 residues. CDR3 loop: CASSILPSGSYEQYF. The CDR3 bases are TGTGCCAGTAGTATTCTCCCTAGCGGATCCTACGAGCAGTACTTC.

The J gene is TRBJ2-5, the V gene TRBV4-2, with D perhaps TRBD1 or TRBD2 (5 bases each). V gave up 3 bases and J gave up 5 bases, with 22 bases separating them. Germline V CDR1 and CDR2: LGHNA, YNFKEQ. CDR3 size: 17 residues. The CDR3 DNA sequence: TGTGCCAGCAGCCACCCTCGGGGAGAGAGGGGAAAGGAGACCCAGTACTTC. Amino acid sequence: CASSHPRGERGKETQYF.